The 30 T cell receptor beta chains listed next were all sequenced from one sample in a study of blood T cell repertoires in COVID-19. Here immunoSEQ multiplex PCR was the method, and the copy in TCRdb shows in-frame clones only, minus some. The sample has approximately 130,000 clones; 55% to 70% are singletons. The sample taken for sequencing was peripheral blood. These receptors were taken from an older woman with acute or convalescent COVID-19.

There are a few counts of this clone. The chain combines TRBV7-6 with TRBJ2-5, with D possibly being TRBD2 (6 bases). Germline CDR1 is SGHVS and CDR2 is FNYEAQ. V was pared by 1 base and J by 0 bases, with 6 bases between. The CDR3 is 14 amino acids. CDR3 sequence: CASSLERDQETQYF. The CDR3 DNA sequence: TGTGCCAGCAGCTTAGAGCGGGACCAAGAGACCCAGTACTTC. Looking up the rest from reference TRBV7-6 and TRBJ2-5 gives the full variable domain: GAGVSQSPRYKVTKRGQDVALRCDPISGHVSLYWYRQALGQGPEFLTYFNYEAQQDKSGLPNDRFSAERPEGSISTLTIQRTEQRDSAMYRCASSLERDQETQYFGPGTRLLVL.

This clone appeared once. This chain links TRBV4-1 with TRBJ1-2; no definite D call. Germline V CDR1 and CDR2: MGHRA, YSYEKL. The V end lost 0 bases, the J end lost 0 bases, and 11 bases lay between the germline ends. The CDR3 runs 16 residues. The CDR3 loop is CASSQDAGGTNYGYTF. The CDR3, as DNA: TGCGCCAGCAGCCAAGATGCGGGAGGAACTAACTATGGCTACACCTTC.

In this sample, this clone turned up once. The chain links TRBV20-1 to TRBJ1-5; the D gene is possibly TRBD1 (5 bases). V was clipped by 3 bases and J by 2 bases, with 17 bases between them. From germline, CDR1 is DFQATT and CDR2 SNEGSKA (reference sequence). The CDR3 is 16 residues long. The CDR3 region is CSASTRGALGNQPQHF. The CDR3 DNA follows: TGCAGTGCTAGTACTCGTGGGGCATTGGGCAATCAGCCCCAGCATTTT.

The J gene is TRBJ2-2, the V gene TRBV12-3 or TRBV12-4; TRBD2 aligns across 7 bases. This CDR3 is built from 13 residues. V was clipped by 1 base and J by 7 bases; unmatched bases: 0. In nucleotides, the CDR3 is TGTGCCAGCAGTTTAGGGGGGGGCGGGGAGCTGTTTTTT. The encoded protein is CASSLGGGGELFF.

V and J are TRBV30 and TRBJ1-4, with D maybe TRBD1 (6 bases). V lost 3 bases, J lost 4 bases, and 12 bases lay in between. Germline CDR1 GTSNPN, CDR2 SVGIG (reference sequence). The CDR3 runs 14 residues. The CDR3 reads CAWRRQALNEKLFF. Here the CDR3 DNA reads TGTGCCTGGAGACGACAGGCCCTTAATGAAAAACTGTTTTTT.

The chain combines TRBV5-6 with TRBJ2-7; 12 nucleotides agree with TRBD2. The germline V gene encodes CDR1 SGHDT and CDR2 YYEEEE. The CDR3 totals 16 residues. J gave up 7 bases and V 4 bases, and 12 bases lay outside the gene matches. CDR3 residues: CASSNLRLAGAHEQYF. In nucleotides, the CDR3 is TGTGCCAGCAGCAACCTTAGACTAGCGGGAGCCCATGAGCAGTACTTC.

The V call is TRBV24-1, the J call TRBJ2-3, with D unclear. V was clipped by 10 bases and J by 2 bases, with 3 bases between them. Per germline, CDR1 KGHDR and CDR2 SFDVKD. The CDR3 runs to 10 residues. The CDR3, as DNA: TGTGCCACTCACACAGATACGCAGTATTTT. It encodes CATHTDTQYF.

The chain joins TRBV2 to TRBJ2-3, with 7 bases identical to TRBD2. The CDR3 length is 16 residues. Germline CDR1 and CDR2: SNHLY and FYNNEI. After removal of 3 bases from V and 0 bases from J, the junction contained 6 bases not matched to a gene. CDR3 amino acids: CASSETSPHSTDTQYF. CDR3 DNA sequence: TGTGCCAGCAGTGAGACTAGCCCACACAGCACAGATACGCAGTATTTT. Combining the CDR3 with reference TRBV2 and TRBJ2-3 gives the whole variable domain EPEVTQTPSHQVTQMGQEVILRCVPISNHLYFYWYRQILGQKVEFLVSFYNNEISEKSEIFDDQFSVERPDGSNFTLKIRSTKLEDSAMYFCASSETSPHSTDTQYFGPGTRLTVL.

V gene TRBV10-2 combines with J gene TRBJ1-1; 7 bases map to TRBD1. The germline gives CDR1 WSHSY, CDR2 SAAADI. V was clipped by 4 bases and J by 1 base; unmatched bases: 6. The CDR3 length is 15 residues. The CDR3 protein is CASSGGGLGNTEAFF. Here the CDR3 DNA reads TGCGCCAGCAGTGGAGGGGGCCTAGGGAACACTGAAGCTTTCTTT.

The V and J genes are TRBV6-1 and TRBJ2-2, with D possibly being TRBD1 (6 bases). This CDR3 contains 15 residues. V was trimmed by 1 base and J by 6 bases, leaving 12 bases between them. Germline-derived CDR1 and CDR2 are MNHNS and SASEGT. The CDR3 DNA sequence: TGTGCCAGCAGTGAAGACCCAGAGGGGGCCGGGGAGCTGTTTTTT. Its protein product is CASSEDPEGAGELFF.

The rearrangement uses TRBV7-8 and TRBJ2-5; 7 positions match TRBD1. The CDR3 is made up of 15 amino acids. With V trimmed by 4 bases and J by 5 bases, 10 bases remained unmatched. Germline loops: CDR1 SGHVS, CDR2 FQNEAQ. The CDR3 DNA is TGTGCCAGCAGCTCACAGGGGAGTCGAAGCGAGACCCAGTACTTC. It encodes CASSSQGSRSETQYF.

This chain links TRBV10-2 with TRBJ1-4; 7 nucleotides agree with TRBD1. The germline V gene encodes CDR1 WSHSY and CDR2 SAAADI. This CDR3 is 13 amino acids long. V shed 5 bases, J shed 8 bases, and the junction held 5 bases outside the gene matches. The CDR3 spells CASSQGGGEKLFF. Written as DNA, the CDR3 is TGCGCCAGCAGTCAGGGGGGAGGAGAAAAACTGTTTTTT.

This chain links TRBV21-1 with TRBJ2-5; the table's D call, TRBD1, has no DNA check behind it. TRBV21-1 is deemed a pseudogene. This CDR3 has 17 amino acids. The DNA of the CDR3 is TGTGCCAGCAGCAACCCCCGCCGACACAGTTTCCAAGAGACCCAGTACTTC. Translated, it gives CASSNPRRHSFQETQYF.

The chain carries TRBV5-6 and TRBJ2-7; D is unresolved. Germline CDR1 is SGHDT and CDR2 is YYEEEE. Trimming left V 2 bases short and J 3 bases short, with 3 bases between. This CDR3 spans 11 amino acids. The CDR3 DNA reads TGTGCCAGCAGCTTTAGCTACGAGCAGTACTTC. It yields the protein CASSFSYEQYF.

This clone was seen a handful of times. The CDR3 nucleotides are TGTGCCAGCAGCCCGGACTTCTCTGGAAACACCATATATTTT. As protein: CASSPDFSGNTIYF. The rearrangement joins TRBV7-9 to TRBJ1-3, with D unresolved. Trimming cost V 5 bases and J 0 bases, with 8 bases left between them. This CDR3 has 14 amino acids. The germline V gene encodes CDR1 SEHNR and CDR2 FQNEAQ (reference sequence).

The rearrangement uses TRBV7-9 and TRBJ1-2; 9 bases are a match to TRBD1. CDR1 and CDR2 (germline): SEHNR, FQNEAQ (reference sequence). The CDR3 runs to 15 residues. V was pared by 7 bases and J by 6 bases, with 12 bases of the junction left unmatched. Here the CDR3 reads CASTRVGTGTDGYTF. CDR3 bases: TGTGCCAGCACCCGCGTTGGGACAGGGACTGATGGCTACACCTTC. Full variable domain (missing parts from reference TRBV7-9 and TRBJ1-2): DTGVSQNPRHKITKRGQNVTFRCDPISEHNRLYWYRQTLGQGPEFLTYFQNEAQLEKSRLLSDRFSAERPKGSFSTLEIQRTEQGDSAMYLCASTRVGTGTDGYTFGSGTRLTVV.

This rearrangement joins TRBV14 to TRBJ2-1, with TRBD1 matching over 7 bases. V gave up 3 bases and J gave up 7 bases; unmatched junction bases: 6. Germline values: CDR1 SGHDN, CDR2 FVKESK. This CDR3 has 14 residues. As DNA, the CDR3 is TGTGCCAGCAGCCATCGGGCAGGGGGAAATGAGCAGTTCTTC. Translation: CASSHRAGGNEQFF.

V and J are TRBV23-1 and TRBJ2-7; TRBD2 might be the D (5 bases). TRBV23-1 counts as an open reading frame of uncertain function. This CDR3 is 14 amino acids long. V was clipped by 4 bases and J by 4 bases, with 14 bases between them. The CDR3 reads CASSRARAQYEQYF. The DNA of the CDR3 is TGCGCCAGCAGTCGAGCGCGGGCCCAATACGAGCAGTACTTC.

The chain combines TRBV4-2 with TRBJ2-1, with 13 bases fitting TRBD2. This CDR3 is built from 19 residues. With V trimmed by 1 base and J by 9 bases, 15 bases remained unmatched. Per the germline V gene, CDR1 is LGHNA and CDR2 is YNFKEQ. This chain's CDR3 is CASSQGTSGSPPHRVEQFF. The CDR3 DNA follows: TGTGCCAGCAGCCAAGGGACTAGCGGGAGTCCCCCCCATCGTGTTGAGCAGTTCTTC.

For this clone: The same CDR3 can be traced to other DNA sequences in this sample. The chain is built from TRBV18 and TRBJ2-2, with TRBD2 matching 10 bases. V shed 2 bases, J shed 1 base, and the junction held 4 bases outside the gene matches. Germline V lookup: CDR1 KGHSH, CDR2 LQKENI. The CDR3 covers 17 residues. CDR3 in DNA: TGTGCCAGCTCACCAAGCGGGGGGGCGAGGAACACCGGGGAGCTGTTTTTT. This encodes CASSPSGGARNTGELFF.

The V and J genes are TRBV3-1 (or the pseudogene TRBV3-2) and TRBJ1-4; TRBD1 aligns across 7 bases. V was clipped by 4 bases and J by 3 bases; unmatched bases: 5. Germline V gene lookup returns CDR1 LGHDT and CDR2 YNNKEL (reference sequence). The CDR3 covers 15 residues. The CDR3 sequence is CASSPTGVSNEKLFF. The CDR3, as DNA: TGTGCCAGCAGCCCCACAGGGGTTTCTAATGAAAAACTGTTTTTT.

The V and J genes are TRBV18 and TRBJ2-1, with TRBD2 identical over 9 bases. Germline CDR1 is KGHSH and CDR2 is LQKENI. Unmatched junction bases numbered 6, after V lost 1 base and J lost 5 bases. This CDR3 has 16 residues. The CDR3 sequence is CASSPQSGGTHNEQFF. Here the CDR3 DNA reads TGTGCCAGCTCACCACAGAGCGGGGGGACACACAATGAGCAGTTCTTC. The full variable domain, with the rest looked up from reference TRBV18 and TRBJ2-1, is NAGVMQNPRHLVRRRGQEARLRCSPMKGHSHVYWYRQLPEEGLKFMVYLQKENIIDESGMPKERFSAEFPKEGPSILRIQQVVRGDSAAYFCASSPQSGGTHNEQFFGPGTRLTVL.

This sequence joins TRBV10-3 and TRBJ2-1, with 7 bases identical to TRBD1. The CDR3 sequence is 15 residues long. CDR1 and CDR2 (germline): ENHRY, SYGVKD. J lost 8 bases, V lost 0 bases, and 7 bases had no gene match. The CDR3 protein is CAISESLGQLDEQFF. The DNA of the CDR3 is TGTGCCATCAGTGAGTCCCTGGGACAGTTGGATGAGCAGTTCTTC.

This clone was recorded once. V and J are TRBV3-1 (or the pseudogene TRBV3-2) and TRBJ1-1, with D perhaps matching TRBD1 (6 bases). V was cut by 1 base and J by 1 base, with 13 bases left in between. Germline CDR1 reads LGHDT; CDR2 reads YNNKEL (reference sequence). This CDR3 comprises 16 residues. The CDR3 region is CASSQGDRPQNTEAFF. CDR3 DNA: TGTGCCAGCAGCCAAGGAGACAGGCCTCAGAACACTGAAGCTTTCTTT.

The genes are TRBV2 and TRBJ2-7; D remains unclear. The CDR3 has 11 residues. The V end lost 5 bases, the J end lost 3 bases, and 5 bases lay between the germline ends. Germline V gene lookup returns CDR1 SNHLY and CDR2 FYNNEI. The CDR3 DNA follows: TGTGCCAGCAGTTTAGACTACGAGCAGTACTTC. Encoded protein: CASSLDYEQYF.

This clone was seen ten or more times. The V call is TRBV5-1, the J call TRBJ1-1; tentative D call: TRBD1 (5 bases). Germline-derived CDR1 and CDR2 are SGHRS and YFSETQ. V lost 1 base and J lost 5, with 12 bases in between. CDR3 length: 14 residues. For the CDR3, the DNA is TGCGCCAGCAGCTTGTCTCCGGAGGGGACTGAAGCTTTCTTT. It yields the protein CASSLSPEGTEAFF.

This rearrangement joins TRBV19 to TRBJ1-5, with D uncertain. Germline lookup yields CDR1 LNHDA and CDR2 SQIVND (reference sequence). The CDR3 consists of 14 residues. Trimming shortened V by 4 bases and J by 2 bases, and 9 bases separated the two germline ends. In DNA, the CDR3 is TGTGCCAGTAGTACCTCCGGGGGCAATCAGCCCCAGCATTTT. It yields the protein CASSTSGGNQPQHF.

There are a few counts of this clone. CDR3 DNA: TGTGCCAGCAGTCCTTCGGACAGGGGGGCGATAGGCTACACCTTC. Its translation is CASSPSDRGAIGYTF. V gene TRBV27 combines with J gene TRBJ1-2; 10 nucleotides align to TRBD1. The germline V gene encodes CDR1 MNHEY and CDR2 SMNVEV (reference sequence). The CDR3 length is 15 residues. Trimming took 5 bases from V and 8 from J; bases not matched to a gene: 11.

The rearrangement links TRBV5-6 to TRBJ2-4; TRBD2 agrees at 8 bases. CDR1 and CDR2 (germline): SGHDT, YYEEEE. With 4 bases clipped from V and 2 bases from J, the junction kept 8 bases outside the gene matches. This CDR3 has 16 residues. The CDR3 bases are TGTGCCAGCAGCCCCCTTGCGGGAGGCCCCAAAAACATTCAGTACTTC. Protein: CASSPLAGGPKNIQYF.

The chain links TRBV5-6 to TRBJ2-5; possibly TRBD2 for D (6 bases). The CDR3 spans 15 residues. Germline CDR1 and CDR2: SGHDT and YYEEEE. The ends were cut back, 2 bases at V and 5 bases at J, with 16 bases in the middle. CDR3 sequence: CASSFSVAGRETQYF. The CDR3 DNA is TGTGCCAGCAGCTTTAGCGTTGCGGGACGGGAGACCCAGTACTTC.